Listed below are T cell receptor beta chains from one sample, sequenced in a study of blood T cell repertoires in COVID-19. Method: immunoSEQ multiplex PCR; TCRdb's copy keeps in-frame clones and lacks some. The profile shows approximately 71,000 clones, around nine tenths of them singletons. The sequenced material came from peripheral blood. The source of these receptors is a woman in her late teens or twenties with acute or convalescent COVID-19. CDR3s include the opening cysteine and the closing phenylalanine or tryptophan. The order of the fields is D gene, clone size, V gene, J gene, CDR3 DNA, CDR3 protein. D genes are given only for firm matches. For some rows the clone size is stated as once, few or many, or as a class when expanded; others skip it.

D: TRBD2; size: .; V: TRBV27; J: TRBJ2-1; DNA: TGTGCCAGCAGTTTTAGGCGGGAGCAGCAGCAGTTCTTC; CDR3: CASSFRREQQQFF
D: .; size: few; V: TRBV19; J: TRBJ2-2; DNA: TGTGCCAGTATCCGACGCGGGGGCGCGAGAATCCCCGGGGAGCTGTTTTTT; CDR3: CASIRRGGARIPGELFF
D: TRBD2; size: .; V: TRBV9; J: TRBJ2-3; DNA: TGTGCCAGCACCACTCGAGCGGGGGGGCTGGCAGATACGCAGTATTTT; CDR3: CASTTRAGGLADTQYF
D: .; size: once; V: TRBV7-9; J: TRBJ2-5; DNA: TGTGCCAGCACCCTTCGGGGGACAGCAGGGGAGACCCAGTACTTC; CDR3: CASTLRGTAGETQYF
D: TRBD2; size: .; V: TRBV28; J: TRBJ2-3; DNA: TGTGCCAGCAGTCTGGGGACTAGCGGGGGGGCATTACGAGATACGCAGTATTTT; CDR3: CASSLGTSGGALRDTQYF
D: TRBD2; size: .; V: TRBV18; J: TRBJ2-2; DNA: TGTGCCAGCTCACCAGCCGGACTAGTGGGCACCGGGGAGCTGTTTTTT; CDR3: CASSPAGLVGTGELFF
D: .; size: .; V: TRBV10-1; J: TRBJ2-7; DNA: TGCGCCAGCAGTGAGTCCCCGGGATACGAGCAGTACTTC; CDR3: CASSESPGYEQYF
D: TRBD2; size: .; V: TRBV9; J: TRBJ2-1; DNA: TGTGCCAGCAGCCCCATTCCTAGCGGGTTATCCTACAATGAGCAGTTCTTC; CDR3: CASSPIPSGLSYNEQFF
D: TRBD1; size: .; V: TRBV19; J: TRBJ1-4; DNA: TGTGCCAGTATCCCGACAGGGGGCTACGAAAAACTGTTTTTT; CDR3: CASIPTGGYEKLFF
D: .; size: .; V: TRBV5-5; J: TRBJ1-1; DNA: TGTGCCAGCAGCTTGGGCTCGAGGTATGAAGCTTTCTTT; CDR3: CASSLGSRYEAFF
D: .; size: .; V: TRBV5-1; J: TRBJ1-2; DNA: TGCGCCAGCAGCTTGAACCAGGGGTCGGACGGCTACACCTTC; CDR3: CASSLNQGSDGYTF
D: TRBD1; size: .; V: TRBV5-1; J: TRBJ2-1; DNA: TGCGCCAGCCGGATAGGGGACAGGGTTAACGGTGAGCAGTTCTTC; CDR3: CASRIGDRVNGEQFF
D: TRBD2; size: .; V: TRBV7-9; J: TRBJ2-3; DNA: TGTGCCAGCAGCCCGGGACTAGCGGTTTATGGACGTCGGGATACGCAGTATTTT; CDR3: CASSPGLAVYGRRDTQYF
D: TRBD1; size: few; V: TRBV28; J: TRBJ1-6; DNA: TGTGCCAGCACCGACAGGGGCGTTTCACCCCTCCACTTT; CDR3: CASTDRGVSPLHF
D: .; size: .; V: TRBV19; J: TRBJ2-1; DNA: TGTGCCAGTAGTAGTGACAGGGAGGTCAATGAGCAGTTCTTC; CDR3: CASSSDREVNEQFF
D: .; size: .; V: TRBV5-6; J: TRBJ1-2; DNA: TGTGCCAGCAGCAGTGGGAGCACCCGAAACTATGGCTACACCTTC; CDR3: CASSSGSTRNYGYTF
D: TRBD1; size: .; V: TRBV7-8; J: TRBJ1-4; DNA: TGTGCCAGCAGCTTAGATGGAGGACAGGATGAAAAACTGTTTTTT; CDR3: CASSLDGGQDEKLFF
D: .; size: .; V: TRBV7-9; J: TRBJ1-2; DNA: TGTGCCAGCACGGCAGGGGCACTCTATGGCTACACCTTC; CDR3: CASTAGALYGYTF
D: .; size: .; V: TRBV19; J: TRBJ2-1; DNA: TGTGCCACACCCCGGGATGAGCAGTTCTTC; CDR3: CATPRDEQFF
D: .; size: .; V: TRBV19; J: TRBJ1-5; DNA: TGTGCCAGTAGGAGAGGGGGGGCTAGGGATCAGCCCCAGCATTTT; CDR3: CASRRGGARDQPQHF
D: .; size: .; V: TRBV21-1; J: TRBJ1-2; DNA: TGTGCCACGGACAGGGGGCGACCCTATGCGATTGGCTACACCTTC; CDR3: CATDRGRPYAIGYTF
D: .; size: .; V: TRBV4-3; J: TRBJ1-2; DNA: TGCGCCAGCAGCCAAGTTCAGGGAGGTTATGGCTACACCTTC; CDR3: CASSQVQGGYGYTF
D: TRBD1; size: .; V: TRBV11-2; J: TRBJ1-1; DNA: TGTGCCAGCAGCTTCGGGGGGACAGGGAGAAACACTGAAGCTTTCTTT; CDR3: CASSFGGTGRNTEAFF
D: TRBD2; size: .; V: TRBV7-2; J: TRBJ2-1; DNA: TGTGCCAGCAGCTTAGATCCCCGACTAGCGGGAAATTCCTACAATGAGCAGTTCTTC; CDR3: CASSLDPRLAGNSYNEQFF
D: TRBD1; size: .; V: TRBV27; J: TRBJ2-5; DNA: TGTGCCAGCAGCGGAACAGGGGGCAGGCAAGAGACCCAGTACTTC; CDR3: CASSGTGGRQETQYF
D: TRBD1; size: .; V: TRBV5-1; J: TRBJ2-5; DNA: TGCGCCAGCAGTGCTGGACGACAGGGACCAGAGACCCAGTACTTC; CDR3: CASSAGRQGPETQYF
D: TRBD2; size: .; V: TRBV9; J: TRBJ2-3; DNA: TGTGCCAGCAGCGTAGGACTAGCGGGAATCAAAGATACGCAGTATTTT; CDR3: CASSVGLAGIKDTQYF
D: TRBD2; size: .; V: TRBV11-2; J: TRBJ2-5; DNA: TGTGCCAGCAGTCCAGCGGGGGGGGAGACCCAGTACTTC; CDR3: CASSPAGGETQYF
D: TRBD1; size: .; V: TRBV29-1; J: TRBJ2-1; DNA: TGCAGCGTTAGAACAGGGGGCATGAGGAATGAGCAGTTCTTC; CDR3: CSVRTGGMRNEQFF
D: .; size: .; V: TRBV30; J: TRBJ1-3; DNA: TGTGCCTGGAGTGTACAAGGTAGCGTGTCTGGAAACACCATATATTTT; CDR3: CAWSVQGSVSGNTIYF
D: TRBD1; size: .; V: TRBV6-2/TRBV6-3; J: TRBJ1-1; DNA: TGTGCCAGCAGTTACGGAAGGGACAGGACACCTATGAAAGCTTTCTTT; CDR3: CASSYGRDRTPMKAFF
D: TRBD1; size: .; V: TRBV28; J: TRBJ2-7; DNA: TGTGCCACGGGGACAGGCTGGGACGAGCAGTACTTC; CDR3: CATGTGWDEQYF
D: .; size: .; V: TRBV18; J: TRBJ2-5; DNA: TGTGCCAGCTCACCATCAACTGCAGAGACCCAGTACTTC; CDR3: CASSPSTAETQYF
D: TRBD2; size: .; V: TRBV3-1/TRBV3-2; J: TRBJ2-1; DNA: TGTGCCAGCAGCCCGACTAGCTTTGAGCAGTTCTTC; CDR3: CASSPTSFEQFF
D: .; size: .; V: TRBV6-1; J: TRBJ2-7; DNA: TGTGCCAGCAGTGAAGCGGCTGGGCAGCGGATTTACGAGCAGTACTTC; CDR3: CASSEAAGQRIYEQYF
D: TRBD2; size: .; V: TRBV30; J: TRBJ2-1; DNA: TGTGCCTGGAGAGGGCGGGGGAGGCGACGTGAGCAGTTCTTC; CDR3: CAWRGRGRRREQFF
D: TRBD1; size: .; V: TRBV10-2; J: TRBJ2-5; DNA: TGCGCCAGCAGTCCCCGGGACAGGGCCTCGGCCCAGTACTTC; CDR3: CASSPRDRASAQYF